These 7 T cell receptor beta chains share one sample of origin, sequenced in a study of human CD8 memory T cell subsets. Libraries of TCR beta chains were produced by 5' RACE (UMI-labeled). For each CDR3 protein, TCRdb gives one entry from its re-call of the 5' RACE reads, without DNA. This table holds around 19,000 distinct CDR3 sequences. Sequencing was carried out using CD8+ stem-like memory T cells (TSCM and TCM) sorted from PBMCs. Specified subset: stem-like memory CD8 T cells (TSTEM), CCR7+ PD-1- TIGIT-. These receptors came from a human donor in good health.

Its frequency marks this clonotype as medium-sized. V is TRBV14 and J is TRBJ1-6; TCRdb outputs TRBD1, but without DNA this stays unchecked. The V gene's germline CDR1 is SGHDN and CDR2 FVKESK. This CDR3 has 22 amino acids. CDR3 loop: CASSQDTLRVPQGGNFNSPLHF.

The rearrangement joins TRBV30 to TRBJ2-2. The CDR3 consists of 14 residues. Germline loops: CDR1 GTSNPN, CDR2 SVGIG (reference sequence). CDR3 loop: CAWSFGFNTGELFF. Combining the CDR3 with reference TRBV30 and TRBJ2-2 gives the whole variable domain SQTIHQWPATLVQPVGSPLSLECTVEGTSNPNLYWYRQAAGRGLQLLFYSVGIGQISSEVPQNLSASRPQDRQFILSSKKLLLSDSGFYLCAWSFGFNTGELFFGEGSRLTVL.

The chain is built from TRBV7-8 and TRBJ1-1. The germline V gene has CDR1 SGHVS and CDR2 FQNEAQ. The CDR3 totals 15 residues. This CDR3 reads CASSLVRAGYTEAFF.

The chain employs TRBV29-1 and TRBJ1-5; TCRdb proposes TRBD1, but this gene call is untestable without DNA. CDR1 and CDR2 from the germline V gene are SQVTM and ANQGSEA. The CDR3 length is 11 residues. CDR3 protein: CSVGTDQPQHF.

The genes are TRBV7-9 and TRBJ2-3; TCRdb lists TRBD1, though no DNA is available to test this call. CDR3 length: 15 amino acids. Germline V lookup: CDR1 SEHNR, CDR2 FQNEAQ (reference sequence). CDR3 amino acids: CASSLIQGSTDTQYF.

This chain connects TRBV5-6 to TRBJ2-7. From germline, CDR1 is SGHDT and CDR2 YYEEEE. This CDR3 comprises 12 residues. The CDR3 loop reads CASSLGLSEQYF.

The V call is TRBV7-9, the J call TRBJ2-1; with no DNA, the TCRdb D assignment of TRBD2 cannot be verified. The CDR3 spans 16 residues. Germline values: CDR1 SEHNR, CDR2 FQNEAQ (reference sequence). The CDR3 region is CASRTYSGGIDNEQFF.